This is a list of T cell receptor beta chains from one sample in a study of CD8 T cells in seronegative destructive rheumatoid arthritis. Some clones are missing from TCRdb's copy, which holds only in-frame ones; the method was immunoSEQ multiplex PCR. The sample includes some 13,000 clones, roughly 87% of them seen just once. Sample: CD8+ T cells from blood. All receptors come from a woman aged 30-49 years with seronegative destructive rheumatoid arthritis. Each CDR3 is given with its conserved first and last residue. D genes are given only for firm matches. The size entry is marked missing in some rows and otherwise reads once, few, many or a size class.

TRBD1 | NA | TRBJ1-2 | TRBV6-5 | CASSYIEGAGYYGYTF | TGTGCCAGCAGTTATATTGAGGGGGCTGGGTACTATGGCTACACCTTC
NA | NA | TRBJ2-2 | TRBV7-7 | CASSPGPGSDTGELFF | TGTGCCAGCAGCCCCGGACCGGGGTCAGACACCGGGGAGCTGTTTTTT
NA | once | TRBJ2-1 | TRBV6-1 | CASTKPGESYNEQFF | TGTGCCAGCACCAAGCCGGGGGAATCCTACAATGAGCAGTTCTTC
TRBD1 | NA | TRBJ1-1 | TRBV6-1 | CASSDVPGGNTEAFF | TGTGCCAGCAGTGATGTGCCAGGGGGGAACACTGAAGCTTTCTTT
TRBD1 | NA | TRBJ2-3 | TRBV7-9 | CASRSGTGYSPRTDTQYF | TGTGCCAGCAGGTCCGGGACAGGGTACTCTCCTCGCACAGATACGCAGTATTTT
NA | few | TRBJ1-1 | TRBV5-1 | CASSLGGWNTEAFF | TGCGCCAGCAGCTTGGGCGGATGGAACACTGAAGCTTTCTTT
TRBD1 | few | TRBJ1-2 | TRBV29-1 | CSAGPDRNYGYTF | TGCAGCGCGGGCCCGGACAGGAACTATGGCTACACCTTC
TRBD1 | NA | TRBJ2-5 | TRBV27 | CASSHGTGPTETQYF | TGTGCCAGCAGCCACGGGACAGGGCCGACAGAGACCCAGTACTTC
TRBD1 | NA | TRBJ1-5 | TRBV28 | CASSSWTGNIQPQHF | TGTGCCAGCAGTTCATGGACAGGGAATATCCAGCCCCAGCATTTT
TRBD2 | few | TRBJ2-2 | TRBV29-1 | CSVDGLAGSTGELFF | TGCAGCGTTGACGGGCTAGCGGGATCCACCGGGGAGCTGTTTTTT
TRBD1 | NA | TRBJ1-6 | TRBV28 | CASSGQGGSPLHF | TGTGCCAGCAGCGGACAGGGAGGATCACCCCTCCACTTT
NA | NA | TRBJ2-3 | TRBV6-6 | CASSSRAGSADTQYF | TGTGCCAGCAGTTCCCGTGCGGGGTCCGCAGATACGCAGTATTTT
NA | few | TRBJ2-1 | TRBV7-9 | CASSLDSYNEQFF | TGTGCCAGCAGCCTTGACTCATACAATGAGCAGTTCTTC
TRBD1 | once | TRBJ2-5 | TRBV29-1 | CSVSAGAGTAIVETQYF | TGCAGCGTCTCAGCAGGGGCCGGGACAGCGATAGTAGAGACCCAGTACTTC
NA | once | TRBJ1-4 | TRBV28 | CASSSPGTKDEKLFF | TGTGCCAGCAGTTCCCCCGGGACAAAGGATGAAAAACTGTTTTTT
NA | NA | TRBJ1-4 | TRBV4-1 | CASSQEVWTATNEKLFF | TGCGCCAGCAGCCAAGAGGTGTGGACAGCAACTAATGAAAAACTGTTTTTT
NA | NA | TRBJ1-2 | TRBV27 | CASSLAGSNYGYTF | TGTGCCAGCAGTTTGGCAGGGTCTAACTATGGCTACACCTTT
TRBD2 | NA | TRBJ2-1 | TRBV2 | CAFLDSGGTNSYNEQFF | TGTGCCTTCCTGGATAGCGGGGGGACCAACTCCTACAATGAGCAGTTCTTC
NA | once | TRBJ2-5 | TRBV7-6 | CASSLTLAPYQETQYF | TGTGCCAGCAGCTTAACCCTAGCTCCGTACCAAGAGACCCAGTACTTC
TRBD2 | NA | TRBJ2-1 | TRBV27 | CASSSVVGTRGYNEQFF | TGTGCCAGCAGTTCAGTTGTCGGGACTAGAGGCTACAATGAGCAGTTCTTC
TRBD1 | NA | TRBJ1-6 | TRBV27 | CATLQGPGSPLHF | TGTGCCACCCTACAGGGGCCCGGTTCACCCCTCCACTTT
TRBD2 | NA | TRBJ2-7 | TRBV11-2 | CASSSWSGGQGEQYF | TGTGCCAGCAGCTCCTGGTCGGGGGGGCAGGGCGAGCAGTACTTC
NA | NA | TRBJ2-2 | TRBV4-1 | CASSQEGGTLQTGELFF | TGCGCCAGCAGCCAAGAGGGAGGGACACTACAGACCGGGGAGCTGTTTTTT
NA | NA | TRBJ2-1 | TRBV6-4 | CASSVKAEVNEQFF | TGTGCCAGCAGTGTAAAAGCGGAGGTCAATGAGCAGTTCTTC
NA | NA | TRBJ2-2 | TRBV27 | CATSRTANTGELFF | TGTGCCACCTCACGGACAGCGAACACCGGGGAGCTGTTTTTT
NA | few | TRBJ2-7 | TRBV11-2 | CASSAGVRSYEQYF | TGTGCCAGCAGCGCAGGGGTGAGGTCCTACGAGCAGTACTTC
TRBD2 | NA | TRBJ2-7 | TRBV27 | CASSSIIGAGGGSYEQYF | TGTGCCAGCAGTTCCATTATAGGAGCGGGGGGCGGCTCCTACGAGCAGTACTTC
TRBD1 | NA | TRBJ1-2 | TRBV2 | CARTTGTVYGYTF | TGTGCCAGAACTACCGGGACAGTCTATGGCTACACCTTC
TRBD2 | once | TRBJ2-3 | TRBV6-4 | CASSEFAGGSDTQYF | TGTGCCAGCAGCGAATTTGCGGGGGGGTCAGATACGCAGTATTTT
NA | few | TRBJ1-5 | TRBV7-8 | CASRRGGDSNQPQHF | TGTGCCAGCAGGAGGGGAGGAGATAGCAATCAGCCCCAGCATTTT
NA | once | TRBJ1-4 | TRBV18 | CASSPRQFQGDNEKLFF | TGTGCCAGCTCACCACGCCAATTCCAGGGTGATAATGAAAAACTGTTTTTT
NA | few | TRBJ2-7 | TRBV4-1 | CASNHPDGAQGNEQYF | TGCGCCAGCAACCATCCGGATGGGGCCCAGGGGAACGAGCAGTACTTC
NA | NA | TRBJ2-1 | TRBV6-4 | CASTDGGEQFF | TGTGCCAGCACCGACGGGGGTGAGCAGTTCTTC
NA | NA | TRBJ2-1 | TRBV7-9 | CASKSDNRFGEQFF | TGTGCCAGCAAATCGGACAACCGATTCGGTGAGCAGTTCTTC
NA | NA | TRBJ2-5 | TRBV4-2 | CASSLILGETQYF | TGTGCCAGCAGCCTTATACTAGGAGAGACCCAGTACTTC
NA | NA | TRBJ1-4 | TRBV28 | CATMNIQDGKEKLFF | TGTGCCACCATGAACATACAGGACGGAAAGGAAAAACTGTTTTTT
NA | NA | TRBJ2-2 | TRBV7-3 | CASSSDSPPGELFF | TGTGCCAGCAGCTCCGACAGTCCCCCCGGGGAGCTGTTTTTT
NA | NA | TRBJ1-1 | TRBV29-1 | CSAPRPGRGGETEAFF | TGCAGCGCCCCTCGCCCCGGTCGGGGTGGAGAGACTGAAGCTTTCTTT
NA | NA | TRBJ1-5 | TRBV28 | CASSPRRESGQPQHF | TGTGCCAGCAGTCCTCGACGGGAATCGGGTCAGCCCCAGCATTTT
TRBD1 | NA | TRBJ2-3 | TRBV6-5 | CASRDRGPDTQYF | TGTGCCAGCAGGGACAGGGGCCCAGATACGCAGTATTTT
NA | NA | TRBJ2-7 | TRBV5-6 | CASSSPFEELAEQYF | TGTGCCAGCAGCTCCCCCTTTGAGGAGCTGGCAGAGCAGTACTTC
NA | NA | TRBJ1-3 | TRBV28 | CASSWEGLGSGNTIYF | TGTGCCAGCAGTTGGGAGGGGCTAGGGTCTGGAAACACCATATATTTT
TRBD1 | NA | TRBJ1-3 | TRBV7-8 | CASSRPGTGNTIYF | TGTGCCAGCAGCCGTCCCGGGACAGGGAACACCATATATTTT
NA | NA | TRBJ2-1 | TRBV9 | CASSVSGASYNEQFF | TGTGCCAGCAGCGTTTCTGGGGCCTCCTACAATGAGCAGTTCTTC
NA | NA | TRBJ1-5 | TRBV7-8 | CASSLEVGGNQPQHF | TGTGCCAGCAGCTTAGAGGTGGGCGGCAATCAGCCCCAGCATTTT
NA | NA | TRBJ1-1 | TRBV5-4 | CASSLATLNTEAFF | TGTGCCAGCAGCTTGGCGACATTGAACACTGAAGCTTTCTTT
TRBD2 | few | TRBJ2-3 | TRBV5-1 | CASSPRRGEARTDTQYF | TGCGCCAGCAGCCCCCGTCGGGGGGAGGCTCGCACAGATACGCAGTATTTT
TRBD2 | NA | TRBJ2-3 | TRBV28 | CASSLNSGLATQQDTQYF | TGTGCCAGCAGTTTAAATTCGGGACTAGCGACCCAGCAAGATACGCAGTATTTT
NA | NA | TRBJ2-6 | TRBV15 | CATSGYRAPGANVLTF | TGTGCCACCAGCGGGTACAGGGCCCCCGGGGCCAACGTCCTGACTTTC
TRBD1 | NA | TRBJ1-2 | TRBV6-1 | CASGITGGPGGYTF | TGTGCCAGCGGAATAACAGGGGGACCAGGAGGCTACACCTTC
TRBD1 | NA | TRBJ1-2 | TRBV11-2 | CASTLPLGQGQVPYGYTF | TGTGCCAGCACCCTCCCTTTAGGACAGGGGCAAGTCCCGTATGGCTACACCTTC
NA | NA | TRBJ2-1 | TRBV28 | CASTGWGFGEQFF | TGTGCCAGCACGGGGTGGGGTTTTGGGGAGCAGTTCTTC
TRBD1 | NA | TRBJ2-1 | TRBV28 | CASSWGQNYNEQFF | TGTGCCAGCAGTTGGGGACAGAATTACAATGAGCAGTTCTTC
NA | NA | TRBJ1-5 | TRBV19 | CASSTNEGVPNSNQPQHF | TGTGCCAGTAGTACGAACGAAGGGGTGCCCAATAGCAATCAGCCCCAGCATTTT
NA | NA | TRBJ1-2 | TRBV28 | CASSLRGYDYGYTF | TGTGCCAGCAGTTTAAGGGGCTATGACTATGGCTACACCTTC
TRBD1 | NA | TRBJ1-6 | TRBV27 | CASSGQTGDFSPLHF | TGTGCCAGCAGTGGGCAGACAGGGGATTTTTCACCCCTCCACTTT